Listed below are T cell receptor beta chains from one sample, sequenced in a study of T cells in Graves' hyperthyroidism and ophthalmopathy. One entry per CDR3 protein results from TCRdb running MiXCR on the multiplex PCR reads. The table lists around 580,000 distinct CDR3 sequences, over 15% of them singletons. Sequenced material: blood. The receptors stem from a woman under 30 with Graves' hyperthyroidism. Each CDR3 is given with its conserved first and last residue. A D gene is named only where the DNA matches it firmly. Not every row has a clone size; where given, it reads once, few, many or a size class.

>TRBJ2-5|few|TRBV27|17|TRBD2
TGTGCCAGCAGTTTAGGAGGGACTAGCGGGAGTAGGGAGACCCAGTACTTC
CASSLGGTSGSRETQYF
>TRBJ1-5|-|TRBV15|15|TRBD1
TGTGCCACCAGCAGAGGACAGGGGTTTGATCAGCCCCAGCATTTT
CATSRGQGFDQPQHF
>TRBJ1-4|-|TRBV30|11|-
TGTGCCTGGAGGGGGGATCGAAAACTGTTTTTT
CAWRGDRKLFF
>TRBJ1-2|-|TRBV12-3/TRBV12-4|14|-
TGTGCCAGCAGTTTAAAAAGGTCCCACCATGGCTACACCTTC
CASSLKRSHHGYTF
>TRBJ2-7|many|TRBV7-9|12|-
TGTGCCAGCAGCTTCCGGGACAACGAGCAGTACTTC
CASSFRDNEQYF
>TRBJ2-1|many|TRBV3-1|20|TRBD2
TGTGCCAGCAGCCAAGGGGGGGCTAGCGGGAGCTATTGGGCCTACAATGAGCAGTTCTTC
CASSQGGASGSYWAYNEQFF
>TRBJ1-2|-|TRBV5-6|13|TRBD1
TGTGCCAGCAGCCGGGACAGCTATGATGGCTACACCTTC
CASSRDSYDGYTF
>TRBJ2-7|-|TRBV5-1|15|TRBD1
TGCGCCAGCAGCTTGGGGACAGGGCTGGGCTACGAGCAGTACTTC
CASSLGTGLGYEQYF
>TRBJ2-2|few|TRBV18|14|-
TGTGCCAGCTCACCAAATCTCCGGCCCGGGGAGCTGTTTTTT
CASSPNLRPGELFF
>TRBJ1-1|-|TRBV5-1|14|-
TGCGCCAGCAGCTTTGACACTATGAACACTGAAGATTTCTTT
CASSFDTMNTEDFF
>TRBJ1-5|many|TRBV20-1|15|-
TGCAGTGCCTCAGATGCGTCCGGGATTAATCAGCCCCAGCATTTT
CSASDASGINQPQHF
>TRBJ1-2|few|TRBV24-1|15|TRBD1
TGTGCCACCAGTGATTTAAGGGGCCAGGGGGCTAGCTACACCTTC
CATSDLRGQGASYTF
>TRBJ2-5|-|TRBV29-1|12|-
TGCAGCGTCCGGGACTCCGGGGGGACCCAGTACTTC
CSVRDSGGTQYF
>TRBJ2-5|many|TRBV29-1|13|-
TGCAGCGGTTCTCAAAGGCAGCAAGAGACCCAGTACTTC
CSGSQRQQETQYF
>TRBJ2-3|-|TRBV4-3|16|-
TGCGCCAGCAGCCAAGAAGGGGCAGCTAGCACAGATACGCAGTATTTT
CASSQEGAASTDTQYF
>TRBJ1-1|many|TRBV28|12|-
TGTGCCAGCAGTCCGGCGGACACTGAAGCTTTCTTT
CASSPADTEAFF
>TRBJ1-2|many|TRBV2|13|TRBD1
TGTGCCAGCAGTGAAGTGTCAGGGGGTGGCTACACCTTC
CASSEVSGGGYTF
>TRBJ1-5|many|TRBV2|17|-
TGTGCCAGCAGTGAATTTATCGGGAGGGTACGAAATCAGCCCCAGCATTTT
CASSEFIGRVRNQPQHF
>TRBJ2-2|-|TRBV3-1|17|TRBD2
TGTGCCAGCAGCCCAGTGATAATAGCGGGAGGATCCGGGGAGCTGTTTTTT
CASSPVIIAGGSGELFF
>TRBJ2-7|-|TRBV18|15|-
TGTGCCAGCTCACCAACCGGCTTACACTCCTACGAGCAGTACTTC
CASSPTGLHSYEQYF
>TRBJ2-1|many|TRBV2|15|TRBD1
TGTGCCAGCACCTGGGACAGAAGCTCCTACAATGAGCAGTTCTTC
CASTWDRSSYNEQFF
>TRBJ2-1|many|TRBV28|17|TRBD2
TGTGCCAGCAGTTTAGAGCCAGCGGGAAGCTCCTACAATGAGCAGTTCTTC
CASSLEPAGSSYNEQFF
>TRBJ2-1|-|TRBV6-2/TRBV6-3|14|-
TGTGCCAGCAGAAGCCCCGGGACTTTCGATGAGCAGTTCTTC
CASRSPGTFDEQFF
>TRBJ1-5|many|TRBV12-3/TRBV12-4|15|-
TGTGCCAGCAGTTTTTGGGGCGTCGGGGATCAGCCCCAGCATTTT
CASSFWGVGDQPQHF
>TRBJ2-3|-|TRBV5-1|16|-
TGCGCCAGCAGCCCCCACTCAGGTTCTAGCACAGATACGCAGTATTTT
CASSPHSGSSTDTQYF
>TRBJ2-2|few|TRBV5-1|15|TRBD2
TGCGCCAGCAGCGAGGCTAGCGGTTACACCGGGGAGCTGTTTTTT
CASSEASGYTGELFF
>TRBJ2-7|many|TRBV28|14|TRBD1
TGTGCCAGCAGTTTATGGGCAGGGGGTTACGAGCAGTACTTC
CASSLWAGGYEQYF
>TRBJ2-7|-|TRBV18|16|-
TGTGCCAGCTCACCATCTGTCACCCAGCGATCTTACGAGCAGTACTTC
CASSPSVTQRSYEQYF
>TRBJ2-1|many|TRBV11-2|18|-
TGTGCCAGCAGCTTAGATCTAAGGGTGACGGGGGTAGTTGGTGAGCAGTTCTTC
CASSLDLRVTGVVGEQFF
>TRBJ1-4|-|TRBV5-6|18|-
TGTGCCAGCAGCTTGGATCGGCAGGGATTGTCGGTACATGAAGAACTGTTTTTT
CASSLDRQGLSVHEELFF
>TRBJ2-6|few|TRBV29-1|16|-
TGCAGCGTTTTGCGGCCAGACGGCTCTGGGGCCAACGTCCTGACTTTC
CSVLRPDGSGANVLTF
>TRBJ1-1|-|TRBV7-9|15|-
TGTGCCAGCAGCTTAGGAATAGGGCGGAACACTGAAGCTTTCTTT
CASSLGIGRNTEAFF
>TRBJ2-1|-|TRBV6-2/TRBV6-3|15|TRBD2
TGTGCCAGCAGTTTTAGCGGGAGGGGGGGTATTGAGCAGTTCTTC
CASSFSGRGGIEQFF
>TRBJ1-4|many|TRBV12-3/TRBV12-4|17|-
TGTGCCAGCAGTTTTGCTACAGGACTCCGGGGGCAGGAAAAACTGTTTTTT
CASSFATGLRGQEKLFF
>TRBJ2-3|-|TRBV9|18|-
TGTGCCAGCAGCGTAGAAGGGTGGGGGGACGGTAGCACAGATACGCAGTATTTT
CASSVEGWGDGSTDTQYF